The 25 T cell receptor beta chains below all came from one sample that was sequenced in a study of cytomegalovirus exposure and HLA in healthy donors. The study ran its PCR with 60 Vbeta and 13 Jbeta primers. The data were produced by immunoSEQ multiplex PCR, yet TCRdb's version contains in-frame clones alone and is incomplete. The sample yields 120,000 or so clones, approximately 82% seen once. Input material: PBMCs. Receptors originate from a man aged 18 to 29 in good health and CMV-seropositive.

This chain links TRBV10-2 with TRBJ2-7, with D maybe TRBD1 (6 bases). Germline CDR1 reads WSHSY; CDR2 reads SAAADI. The CDR3 has 15 residues. V was pared by 6 bases and J by 0 bases, with 15 bases between. The CDR3 coding sequence is TGCGCCAGCAGGACAGGACAGATTAGCTCCTACGAGCAGTACTTC. Its translation: CASRTGQISSYEQYF.

The V gene is TRBV7-3, the J gene TRBJ2-3, with 8 bases lining up with TRBD1. V lost 5 bases to trimming and J lost 5 bases; unmatched junction nucleotides: 6. Per germline, CDR1 SGHTA and CDR2 FQGTGA. The CDR3 is 14 residues long. CDR3 sequence reads: CASSPGQGIDTQYF. As DNA, the CDR3 is TGTGCCAGCAGCCCAGGACAGGGAATAGATACGCAGTATTTT.

This chain joins TRBV9 and TRBJ1-6; 8 bases are shared with TRBD1. The CDR3 contains 16 residues. CDR1 and CDR2 (germline): SGDLS, YYNGEE. Unmatched junction bases numbered 2, after V lost 3 bases and J lost 0 bases. CDR3 sequence: CASSGQGSSYNSPLHF. The CDR3 nucleotides are TGTGCCAGCAGCGGACAGGGGAGCTCCTATAATTCACCCCTCCACTTT.

The J gene is TRBJ1-4, the V gene TRBV2; D not certain. V gave up 3 bases and J gave up 5 bases, with 10 bases separating them. Germline V gene data show CDR1 as SNHLY and CDR2 as FYNNEI. The CDR3 spans 14 residues. CDR3 residues: CASSEARINEKLFF. CDR3 nucleotide sequence: TGTGCCAGCAGTGAGGCTAGGATAAATGAAAAACTGTTTTTT.

The V call is TRBV2, the J call TRBJ2-3; weak D call: TRBD2 (7 bases). The CDR3 contains 15 residues. V lost 4 bases and J lost 6, with 17 bases in between. CDR1 is SNHLY and CDR2 is FYNNEI in the germline V gene. The CDR3 reads CASSGGGGASDTQYF. The DNA of the CDR3 is TGTGCCAGCAGTGGGGGAGGGGGGGCCTCGGATACGCAGTATTTT.

The V call is TRBV7-9, the J call TRBJ1-2; possible D gene TRBD1, 5 bases. The V and J ends lost 4 bases and 4 bases respectively, with 16 bases between them. The CDR3 is made up of 15 amino acids. The germline gives CDR1 SEHNR, CDR2 FQNEAQ (reference sequence). The CDR3 protein is CASSSGTPNLYGYTF. CDR3 DNA: TGTGCCAGCAGCTCCGGGACTCCTAACCTCTATGGCTACACCTTC.

V is TRBV7-9 and J is TRBJ2-7, with D perhaps TRBD1 (5 bases). The CDR3 is made up of 16 amino acids. Germline-derived CDR1 and CDR2 are SEHNR and FQNEAQ (reference sequence). Trimming shortened V by 4 bases and J by 3 bases, and 19 bases separated the two germline ends. The CDR3 DNA reads as TGTGCCAGCAGCTCCCCCAAGACAGTTCCCAACTACGAGCAGTACTTC. This gives the protein CASSSPKTVPNYEQYF.

The rearrangement uses TRBV7-3 and TRBJ2-6, with a possible D match to TRBD2 (7 bases). The V gene's germline CDR1 is SGHTA and CDR2 FQGTGA. CDR3 size: 18 residues. Between the trimmed V and J ends, which lost 5 bases and 0 bases, there was a span of 17 bases. For the CDR3, the DNA is TGTGCCAGCAGCCTCCTCGGGGGGCCTACCTCTGGGGCCAACGTCCTGACTTTC. Protein: CASSLLGGPTSGANVLTF.

V usage is TRBV7-2 and J usage is TRBJ1-1, with D unresolved. From germline, CDR1 is SGHTA and CDR2 FQGNSA. The CDR3 loop spans 14 amino acids. Trimming removed 4 bases from V and 7 bases from J, with 16 bases in between. CDR3 residues: CASSSAPGVGEAFF. The CDR3 bases are TGTGCCAGCAGCTCCGCCCCGGGAGTAGGTGAAGCTTTCTTT.

The chain links TRBV15 to TRBJ1-2; TRBD1 is a possible D gene (6 bases). The V end lost 3 bases, the J end lost 3 bases, and 11 bases lay between the germline ends. Germline values: CDR1 LNHNV, CDR2 YYDKDF (reference sequence). The CDR3 runs to 14 residues. For the CDR3, the DNA is TGTGCCACCAGCAGGCTGGACAGCTACTATGGCTACACCTTC. It specifies CATSRLDSYYGYTF.

This chain uses TRBV6-6 with TRBJ2-7; tentative D call: TRBD2 (6 bases). Germline-derived CDR1 and CDR2 are MNHNY and SVGAGI (reference sequence). This CDR3 comprises 16 residues. Trimming cost V 0 bases and J 1 base, with 13 bases left between them. CDR3 nucleotide sequence: TGTGCCAGCAGTTACTCGAGCGGGCAGGATTCCTACGAGCAGTACTTC. It codes for CASSYSSGQDSYEQYF.

V is TRBV28 and J is TRBJ1-6; maybe TRBD1 (5 bases). The CDR3 runs to 11 residues. In germline, CDR1 is MDHEN, CDR2 SYDVKM. Trimming took 9 bases from V and 16 from J, leaving 16 bases between them. The CDR3 region has the DNA TGTGCCAGTTGGGATACCGGGGGTCTCCACTTT. This sequence encodes CASWDTGGLHF.

The genes are TRBV4-1 and TRBJ1-4; weak D call: TRBD1 (5 bases). The CDR3 spans 14 residues. Germline CDR1 reads MGHRA; CDR2 reads YSYEKL. V lost 6 bases, J lost 4 bases, and 12 bases lay in between. The CDR3 spells CASSQTAFNEKLFF. The DNA of the CDR3 is TGCGCCAGCAGTCAGACAGCCTTTAATGAAAAACTGTTTTTT.

The chain joins TRBV5-1 to TRBJ2-2, with a tentative D call TRBD1 (6 bases). Per the germline V gene, CDR1 is SGHRS and CDR2 is YFSETQ. This CDR3 is 16 amino acids long. Trimming shortened V by 4 bases and J by 4 bases, and 17 bases separated the two germline ends. The CDR3 sequence is CASSPTGTPTTGELFF. CDR3 DNA: TGCGCCAGCAGCCCCACCGGGACACCTACCACCGGGGAGCTGTTTTTT.

This clone has only a few counts. The chain carries TRBV6-1 and TRBJ2-1, with D possibly TRBD1 on 7 matching bases. Looked up from germline, CDR1 is MNHNS and CDR2 is SASEGT. The CDR3 is made up of 16 amino acids. The V end was cut by 4 bases, the J end by 4 bases, with 17 bases between. CDR3 in DNA: TGTGCCAGCAGTGGGAGCGCGGGACAGAGATACAATGAGCAGTTCTTC. This gives the protein CASSGSAGQRYNEQFF.

This sequence joins TRBV6-1 and TRBJ1-1; 10 nucleotides agree with TRBD1. CDR3 length equals 12 residues. V trimming: 9 bases; J trimming: 4 bases; junction bases outside the gene matches: 2. Germline CDR1 reads MNHNS; CDR2 reads SASEGT. CDR3 region: CASGQGVTEAFF. CDR3 in DNA: TGTGCCAGTGGACAGGGGGTCACTGAAGCTTTCTTT.

V is TRBV9 and J is TRBJ2-1; TRBD1 agrees at 11 bases. The CDR3 consists of 16 residues. V was clipped by 4 bases and J by 9 bases; unmatched bases: 12. Germline assignment: CDR1 SGDLS and CDR2 YYNGEE. CDR3 sequence: CASSPRTGGRIGEQFF. The CDR3 DNA reads as TGTGCCAGCAGCCCCCGGACAGGGGGCAGGATCGGTGAGCAGTTCTTC.

V and J are TRBV13 and TRBJ1-1, with D possibly being TRBD1 (5 bases). This CDR3 is built from 15 residues. The V and J ends lost 5 bases and 0 bases respectively, with 13 bases between them. The germline CDR1 and CDR2 sequences are PRHDT and FYEKMQ (reference sequence). The CDR3 region has the DNA TGTGCCAGCAGCCCCCCCGGACATTTGAACACTGAAGCTTTCTTT. Its protein product is CASSPPGHLNTEAFF.

Only a few counts were recorded for this clone. The chain carries TRBV13 and TRBJ2-3, with D possibly being TRBD2 (6 bases). Deletions cut 1 base from V and 1 base from J, with 12 bases between. The CDR3 is made up of 16 amino acids. CDR1 is PRHDT and CDR2 is FYEKMQ in the germline V gene (reference sequence). CDR3 nucleotides: TGTGCCAGCAGCTTAGTTGCTGGAGGGGGCACAGATACGCAGTATTTT. Its translation is CASSLVAGGGTDTQYF. Using reference TRBV13 and TRBJ2-3 for the parts outside the CDR3, the full variable domain is AAGVIQSPRHLIKEKRETATLKCYPIPRHDTVYWYQQGPGQDPQFLISFYEKMQSDKGSIPDRFSAQQFSDYHSELNMSSLELGDSALYFCASSLVAGGGTDTQYFGPGTRLTVL.

The chain links TRBV2 to TRBJ2-1; the match to TRBD2 covers 9 bases. There are 13 residues in the CDR3. After removal of 7 bases from V and 8 bases from J, the junction contained 6 bases not matched to a gene. Germline V gene sequence: CDR1 SNHLY, CDR2 FYNNEI. The CDR3 loop is CASTSGVGDEQFF. The CDR3 nucleotides read TGTGCCAGCACTAGCGGGGTCGGGGATGAGCAGTTCTTC.

V and J are TRBV13 and TRBJ1-4, with D perhaps matching TRBD1 (5 bases). V lost 1 base and J lost 15, with 12 bases in between. Germline assignment: CDR1 PRHDT and CDR2 FYEKMQ (reference sequence). CDR3 length: 12 amino acids. Here the CDR3 reads CASSLEAGDLFF. The CDR3 DNA is TGTGCCAGCAGCTTAGAGGCGGGGGACTTGTTTTTT.

This clone has more than one count but fewer than ten. This rearrangement joins TRBV5-6 to TRBJ2-1; TRBD1 matches at 10 bases. Germline V lookup: CDR1 SGHDT, CDR2 YYEEEE. The CDR3 contains 16 residues. Germline trimming cut 6 bases from V and 3 bases from J; bases unmatched to any gene: 9. In DNA, the CDR3 is TGTGCCAGCATCTTCCTTCGGGACAGGGGCTACAATGAGCAGTTCTTC. This sequence encodes CASIFLRDRGYNEQFF. Full variable domain (remainder filled in from reference TRBV5-6 and TRBJ2-1): DAGVTQSPTHLIKTRGQQVTLRCSPKSGHDTVSWYQQALGQGPQFIFQYYEEEERQRGNFPDRFSGHQFPNYSSELNVNALLLGDSALYLCASIFLRDRGYNEQFFGPGTRLTVL.

The chain uses TRBV7-9 and TRBJ2-2; D unclear. This CDR3 is 13 amino acids long. Germline V gene lookup returns CDR1 SEHNR and CDR2 FQNEAQ (reference sequence). Trimming removed 3 bases from V and 3 bases from J, with 5 bases in between. In DNA, the CDR3 is TGTGCCAGCAGCTTGCCAGACACCGGGGAGCTGTTTTTT. It translates to CASSLPDTGELFF.

This clone has more than one count but fewer than ten. The chain combines TRBV11-2 with TRBJ2-2; 7 bases map to TRBD1. The CDR3 length is 14 residues. With V trimmed by 8 bases and J by 2 bases, 5 bases remained unmatched. Germline CDR1 SGHAT, CDR2 FQNNGV. CDR3 in DNA: TGTGCCAGCGGACACAGGGGTAACACCGGGGAGCTGTTTTTT. It is translated as CASGHRGNTGELFF.

V gene TRBV6-5 combines with J gene TRBJ2-7; 9 bases map to TRBD1. V was clipped by 7 bases and J by 6 bases; unmatched bases: 7. This CDR3 is 13 amino acids long. Germline V gene lookup returns CDR1 MNHEY and CDR2 SVGAGI. CDR3 sequence reads: CASKGTGRSEQYF. CDR3 nucleotide sequence: TGTGCCAGCAAGGGGACAGGGAGGAGCGAGCAGTACTTC.